This record covers a single T cell receptor (beta chain). Its antigen specificity is not known. One base away there is no much larger clone; base qualities are not given. The germline ends are 7 bases apart after V is trimmed by 1 base and J by 2 bases. Including cysteine and phenylalanine, the CDR3 has 14 amino acids. Solely the CDR3 DNA is kept, with 42 bases framed from the first base. CDR1 and CDR2 are read off the germline V gene as SGHRS and YFSETQ. These data originate in a study of T cells in Graves' hyperthyroidism and ophthalmopathy (dated by TCRdb to between 2018 and 2021). Context from the whole study: Peripheral blood was collected at initial diagnosis, before any treatment. The paper reports TCR Vbeta CDR3 sequencing of over 120 peripheral blood samples: 40 or so ophthalmopathy, fewer than 80 hyperthyroidism and approximately 17 progressor patients. A discovery cohort of about a hundred patients, roughly 45 with Graves' ophthalmopathy and over 55 with stable Graves' hyperthyroidism, was used to find distinguishing TCR V-J signatures. Whether ophthalmopathy could be predicted prospectively was tested in an independent validation cohort made up of 18 to 20 hyperthyroidism patients plus 17 patients who later progressed to ophthalmopathy. Once sampling was done, hyperthyroidism patients were given methimazole at a starting dose of 30 mg daily, whereas ophthalmopathy patients were given high-dose intravenous methylprednisolone. Thyroid tissue and blood T-cell repertoires from six Graves' hyperthyroidism patients were also compared in the study. The 75 to 100 discovery patients were divided at random into training and test sets in a 7:3 ratio. The full study reports these points: In validation, the model predicted progression to ophthalmopathy a median of roughly 6.1 months before onset, with over 55% sensitivity and 72.22% specificity. Most expanded thyroid clonotypes (frequency above 0.001) were also detected in blood, suggesting blood repertoires may reflect thyroid immune responses. Sample size was not statistically predetermined, and blinding of investigators to group allocation was not performed. A 13 V-J signature model separated ophthalmopathy from stable hyperthyroidism, with approximately 86% sensitivity and around 84% specificity in cross-validation and 80%/75% in testing.

TCR beta CDR3 regions were amplified from RNA transcripts. The TCR CDR3 was subjected to a first round of RT-PCR using the HTBI primer set and the Qiagen OneStep RT-PCR kit. The libraries were constructed in a second round of multiplex PCR and then size-selected and purified. Libraries were sequenced paired-end with 100 bp reads on an Illumina HiSeq2000. The original pipeline was this. Raw data were processed with SOAPnuke, discarding reads with adapters, uncalled bases, mean Phred below 15, or no exact constant-primer or identifier match. COPE v1.2.5 was used to merge high-quality paired reads, and clonotypes were defined as unique nucleotide sequences. MiTCR v1.1 was used to align clonotypes to the IMGT TRBV, TRBD and TRBJ reference segments. The analysis was restricted to V-J combinations with a frequency above 0.0001, which together covered 99.2% of the repertoires. The TCS score was defined as the ratio of F50 (clonal expansion) to E x V (chaos), calculated using BLOSUM62-based TCRdist between CDR3 peptides within each V-J. Welch's t-statistics and random forest reduced roughly 540 V-J features to roughly 13, which were used in a naive Bayes classifier (R e1071). TCRdb handled the public reads itself, with Q25 trimming in fastp and clone calling in MiXCR, and kept productive beta chains. Every entry covers one CDR3 protein and lists the most common genes and DNA from its rows. TCRdb, not the original authors, processed these V and J calls. The sample table holds roughly 520,000 distinct CDR3 sequences, of which around 24% were seen once. The ten largest clonotypes hold 11% of the sample.

In the ophthalmopathy patients, disease was moderately to severely active, with a Clinical Activity Score of 3 or more, a NOSPECS grade of 4 or more, and a duration of less than 3 months. Exclusion was applied to patients with uncontrolled infections, other autoimmune diseases, pregnancy or lactation. Diagnoses relied on clinical symptoms, serum thyroxine and TRAb, thyroid ultrasound and orbital computed tomography. Ficoll-Paque density gradient centrifugation was used to isolate PBMCs from approximately 11 ml of fresh peripheral blood. Trizol reagent was used to extract total RNA, and RNA quality was then checked on an Agilent 2100 Bioanalyzer.

The V gene is TRBV5-1 and the J gene is TRBJ2-4; the D gene is possibly TRBD2, with 5 bases matching. The source of this sequence is a woman between 25 and 40 years old with Graves' ophthalmopathy. The material sequenced was blood. The sequenced DNA is TGCGCCAGCAGCTTGACGGGAACCAAAAACATTCAGTACTTC. It translates as CASSLTGTKNIQYF.